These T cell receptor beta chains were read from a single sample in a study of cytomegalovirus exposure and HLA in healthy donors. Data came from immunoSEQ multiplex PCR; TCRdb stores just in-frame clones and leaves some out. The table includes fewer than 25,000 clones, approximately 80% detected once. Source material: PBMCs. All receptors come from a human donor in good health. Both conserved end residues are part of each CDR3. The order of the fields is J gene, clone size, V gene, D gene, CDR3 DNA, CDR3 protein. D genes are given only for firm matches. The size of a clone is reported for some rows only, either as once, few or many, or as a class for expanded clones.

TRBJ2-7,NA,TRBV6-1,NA,TGTGCCAGCAGTGCGACGGGCTCCTACGAGCAGTACTTC,CASSATGSYEQYF
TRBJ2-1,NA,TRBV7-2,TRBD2,TGTGCCAGCAGCCCAAAATTTAGGACTAGCGAGAGGGAGCAGTTCTTC,CASSPKFRTSEREQFF
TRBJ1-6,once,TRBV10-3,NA,TGTGCCATCAGTGAGGTGCAGGGGAATTCACCCCTCCACTTT,CAISEVQGNSPLHF
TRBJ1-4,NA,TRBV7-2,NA,TGTGCCAGCAGCGGAACAGGGAGTCCATATGAAAAACTGTTTTTT,CASSGTGSPYEKLFF
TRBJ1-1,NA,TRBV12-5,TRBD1,TGTGCTAGTGGTTCCAGGGGGCAAGGTGAAGCTTTCTTT,CASGSRGQGEAFF
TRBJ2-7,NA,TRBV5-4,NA,TGTGCCAGCAGCTTGCGAGGGGGACGACCCTACGAGCAGTACTTC,CASSLRGGRPYEQYF
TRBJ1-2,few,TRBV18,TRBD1,TGTGCCAGCTCTGCCTCCGGGACAGACTATGGCTACACCTTC,CASSASGTDYGYTF
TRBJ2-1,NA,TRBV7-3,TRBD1,TGTGCCAGCAGCTTACAATGGGGACAGGATTACAATGAGCAGTTCTTC,CASSLQWGQDYNEQFF
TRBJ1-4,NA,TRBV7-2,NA,TGTGCCAGCAGCTTAAGCGGGGCAAGGGGTGAAAAACTGTTTTTT,CASSLSGARGEKLFF
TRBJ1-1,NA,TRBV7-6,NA,TGTGCCAGCAGCTTAGCGCAGGTGACAAGGAACACTGAAGCTTTCTTT,CASSLAQVTRNTEAFF
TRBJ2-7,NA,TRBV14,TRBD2,TGTGCCAGCAGCCAAGGGCTAGCGGGGGTTTACGAGCAGTACTTC,CASSQGLAGVYEQYF
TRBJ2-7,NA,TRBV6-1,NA,TGTGCCAGCAGTTCTCGGACTTCCGCCCTCGAGCAGTACTTC,CASSSRTSALEQYF
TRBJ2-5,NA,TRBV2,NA,TGTGCCAGCAGTGAAGCGGCCCTGGGAGGAGAGACCCAGTACTTC,CASSEAALGGETQYF
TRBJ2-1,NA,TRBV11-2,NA,TGTGCCAGCAGCCCTAGGGGGGGAGGTGACTACAATGAGCAGTTCTTC,CASSPRGGGDYNEQFF
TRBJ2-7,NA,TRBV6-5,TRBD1,TGTGCCAGCAGGGATGGACAGGGGGCCTACGAGCAGTACTTC,CASRDGQGAYEQYF
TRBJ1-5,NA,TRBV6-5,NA,TGTGCCAGCAGTTCCGAGGGCCGTGATCAGCCCCAGCATTTT,CASSSEGRDQPQHF
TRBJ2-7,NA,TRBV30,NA,TGTGCCTGGGTCTACACCTCAGGCAGGGTGCCGGTTGTAAGAAGCTCCTACGAGCAGTACTTC,CAWVYTSGRVPVVRSSYEQYF
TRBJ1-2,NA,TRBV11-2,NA,TGTGCCAGCAGTTCCCTTTCGCAGAACTACACCTTC,CASSSLSQNYTF
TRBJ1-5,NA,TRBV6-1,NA,TGTGCCAGCAGGGAGGACCAAAGGATCAATCAGCCCCAGCATTTT,CASREDQRINQPQHF
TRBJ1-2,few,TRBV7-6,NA,TGTGCCAGCAGCTTAACAGGGTATGGCTACACCTTC,CASSLTGYGYTF
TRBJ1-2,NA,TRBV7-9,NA,TGTGCCAGCAGCTTGCGGGACTGGCATGGCTACACCTTC,CASSLRDWHGYTF
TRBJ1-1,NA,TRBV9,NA,TGTGCCAGCAGCTTCTTACTGGACATTACTGAAGCTTTCTTT,CASSFLLDITEAFF
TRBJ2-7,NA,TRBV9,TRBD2,TGTGCCAGCAGCGGTGCCGGGGCGGGAGGTGCCGAGCAGTACTTC,CASSGAGAGGAEQYF
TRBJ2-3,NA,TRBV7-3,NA,TGTGCCAGCAGCAGGGGGTATCAAGATACGCAGTATTTT,CASSRGYQDTQYF
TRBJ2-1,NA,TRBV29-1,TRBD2,TGCAGCGTTGTCGGGACTAGGGGTAATGAGCAGTTCTTC,CSVVGTRGNEQFF
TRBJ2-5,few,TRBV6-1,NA,TGTGCCAGCAGTGAAAGGGGGGGAGGGCCCAAAGAGACCCAGTACTTC,CASSERGGGPKETQYF
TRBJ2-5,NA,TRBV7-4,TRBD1,TGTGCCAGCAGCTTACTAGAACAGGGGTACGAGACCCAGTACTTC,CASSLLEQGYETQYF
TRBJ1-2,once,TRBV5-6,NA,TGTGCCAGCAGCTCAGACCGGGTCCCACGGAGGGGCTACACCTTC,CASSSDRVPRRGYTF
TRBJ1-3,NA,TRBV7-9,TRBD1,TGTGCCAGCAGCTTTACAGGGGAAAAAGACACCATATATTTT,CASSFTGEKDTIYF
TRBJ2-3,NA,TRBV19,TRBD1,TGTGCCAGCCCTGAGAAGGGGGCCTATGGGCGCACAGATACGCAGTATTTT,CASPEKGAYGRTDTQYF
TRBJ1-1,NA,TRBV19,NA,TGTGCCAGTAGTATGGGCCTGTACATGAACACTGAAGCTTTCTTT,CASSMGLYMNTEAFF
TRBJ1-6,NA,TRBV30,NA,TGTGCCTGGAGTGACGGTTCACCCCTCCACTTT,CAWSDGSPLHF
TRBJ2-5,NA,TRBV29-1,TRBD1,TGCAGCATCCCAAGACCGGGACAGGGTATGGAGACCCAGTACTTC,CSIPRPGQGMETQYF
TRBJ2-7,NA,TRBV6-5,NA,TGTGCCAGCAGTTACTCAAGAGGGTACGAGCAGTACTTC,CASSYSRGYEQYF
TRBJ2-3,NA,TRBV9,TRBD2,TGTGCCAGCAGCCGGGGGGGGTGGGAGCCCACAGATACGCAGTATTTT,CASSRGGWEPTDTQYF
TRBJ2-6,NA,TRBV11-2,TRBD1,TGTGCCAGCAGCTTCGCAGGGGGCTCCTCTGGGGCCAACGTCCTGACTTTC,CASSFAGGSSGANVLTF
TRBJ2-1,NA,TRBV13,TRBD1,TGTGCCAGCAGCACCGACAGGGGCAATGAGCAGTTCTTC,CASSTDRGNEQFF
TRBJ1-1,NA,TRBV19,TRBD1,TGTGCCAGTAGTATCGGACAGGGCGGGTACACTGAAGCTTTCTTT,CASSIGQGGYTEAFF
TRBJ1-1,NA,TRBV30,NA,TGTGCCTGGAGTAGAGAACCCATCAGGATGAACACTGAAGCTTTCTTT,CAWSREPIRMNTEAFF